These 20 T cell receptor beta chains share one sample of origin, sequenced in a study of beta chain features in type 1 diabetes. Antigens for these TCRs are unknown. The isolated RNA, all of it, was reverse transcribed, so expressed TCRB transcripts were what got sequenced. This table comes from immunoSEQ multiplex PCR, and its TCRdb copy is limited to in-frame clones, with some not included. The sample yields hundreds of thousands of clones, 9.3% seen once. Study-level points and caveats: In all four CD4+ subsets, TCRB CDR3 length was significantly, moderately reduced in type 1 diabetes.

The sample was central memory CD4+ T cells from blood. All receptors come from a young man with type 1 diabetes.

This rearrangement joins TRBV6-1 to TRBJ1-1, with D possibly TRBD1 on 6 matching bases. V was trimmed by 9 bases and J by 1 base, leaving 12 bases between them. This CDR3 region has 13 residues. Germline V CDR1 and CDR2: MNHNS, SASEGT. The CDR3 DNA reads TGTGCCAGTGAAAGGACAGCGAACACTGAAGCTTTCTTT. The encoded protein is CASERTANTEAFF.

This chain uses TRBV29-1 with TRBJ1-1, with D possibly being TRBD1 (6 bases). The V gene lost 8 bases and the J gene lost 1 base, with 11 bases spanning the gap. Germline V gene lookup returns CDR1 SQVTM and CDR2 ANQGSEA. This CDR3 region has 12 residues. The CDR3 nucleotides are TGCAGCACCACGGACAGGAACACTGAAGCTTTCTTT. This gives the protein CSTTDRNTEAFF.

The chain joins TRBV6-1 to TRBJ1-5; D not certain. V shed 4 bases and J shed 5 bases, with 9 bases lying between them. Looked up from germline, CDR1 is MNHNS and CDR2 is SASEGT. CDR3 length equals 13 residues. CDR3 sequence reads: CASSGVQYQPQHF. The CDR3 bases are TGTGCCAGCAGTGGGGTACAGTATCAGCCCCAGCATTTT.

The table lists this clone with a few counts. The genes are TRBV11-2 and TRBJ2-1; 10 nucleotides align to TRBD2. The CDR3 has 16 amino acids. The germline gives CDR1 SGHAT, CDR2 FQNNGV. V was clipped by 6 bases and J by 6 bases; unmatched bases: 11. CDR3 loop: CASRALAGGIGNEQFF. CDR3 in DNA: TGTGCCAGCAGGGCTTTAGCGGGGGGTATAGGCAATGAGCAGTTCTTC.

The V call is TRBV13, the J call TRBJ1-1; D is unresolved. Germline CDR1 PRHDT, CDR2 FYEKMQ (reference sequence). CDR3 length: 12 amino acids. Between the trimmed V and J ends, which lost 6 bases and 6 bases, there was a span of 11 bases. The CDR3 spells CASRLSWAEAFF. The CDR3 region has the DNA TGTGCCAGCAGGCTCAGTTGGGCTGAAGCTTTCTTT.

V gene TRBV27 combines with J gene TRBJ2-7; D call uncertain. The ends were cut back, 5 bases at V and 7 bases at J, with 15 bases in the middle. CDR1 and CDR2 (germline): MNHEY, SMNVEV (reference sequence). This CDR3 is built from 13 residues. The CDR3 spells CASSALAAGEQYF. The CDR3 DNA follows: TGTGCCAGCAGTGCCTTGGCGGCAGGAGAGCAGTACTTC.

This clone was observed a few times. The CDR3 DNA is TGTGCCAGCGCCAAGCGCGATGAGCAGTTCTTC. It encodes CASAKRDEQFF. The chain joins TRBV6-5 to TRBJ2-1; D gene unclear. Per germline, CDR1 MNHEY and CDR2 SVGAGI. V lost 8 bases, J lost 8 bases, and 10 bases lay in between. This CDR3 comprises 11 residues.

This clone has a count of ten or more. The genes are TRBV19 and TRBJ1-2; TRBD1 matches at 7 bases. V was pared by 8 bases and J by 6 bases, with 9 bases of the junction left unmatched. Germline V CDR1 and CDR2: LNHDA, SQIVND (reference sequence). This CDR3 is built from 13 residues. The CDR3 DNA is TGTGCCAGTCGACAGGGAGAATTGGATGGCTACACCTTC. It codes for CASRQGELDGYTF.

The chain recombines TRBV5-1 with TRBJ1-2; 9 bases map to TRBD1. Unmatched junction bases numbered 13, after V lost 4 bases and J lost 12 bases. The CDR3 is 14 residues long. Germline V gene data show CDR1 as SGHRS and CDR2 as YFSETQ. The CDR3 region is CASSPNRGRLMDTF. DNA of the CDR3: TGCGCCAGCAGCCCCAACAGGGGGCGCCTCATGGACACCTTC. The variable domain in full, completed from reference TRBV5-1 and TRBJ1-2, reads KAGVTQTPRYLIKTRGQQVTLSCSPISGHRSVSWYQQTPGQGLQFLFEYFSETQRNKGNFPGRFSGRQFSNSRSEMNVSTLELGDSALYLCASSPNRGRLMDTFGSGTRLTVV.

CDR3 sequence reads: CASSDPGTYEQYF. DNA of the CDR3: TGCGCCAGCAGTGACCCAGGTACCTACGAGCAGTACTTC. This chain joins TRBV10-1 and TRBJ2-7; D remains unclear. Germline loops: CDR1 WNHNN, CDR2 SYGVQD (reference sequence). Between the trimmed V and J ends, which lost 3 bases and 2 bases, there was a span of 8 bases. This CDR3 region has 13 residues.

The genes are TRBV2 and TRBJ1-1; a weak D match, TRBD1 (6 bases). The V end was cut by 2 bases, the J end by 5 bases, with 15 bases between. Germline CDR1 reads SNHLY; CDR2 reads FYNNEI. The CDR3 runs 15 residues. CDR3 bases: TGTGCCAGCAGTGAATGGGTGACAGGAGGAACTGAAGCTTTCTTT. It codes for CASSEWVTGGTEAFF.

The rearrangement uses TRBV11-2 and TRBJ1-2, with D possibly being TRBD1 (6 bases). Germline CDR1 reads SGHAT; CDR2 reads FQNNGV. The V end lost 6 bases, the J end lost 4 bases, and 18 bases lay between the germline ends. The CDR3 spans 15 residues. CDR3 residues: CASSPGAGAAYGYTF. CDR3 DNA: TGTGCCAGCAGTCCAGGGGCCGGGGCCGCCTATGGCTACACCTTC.

This clone was seen more than once but under ten times. This sequence joins TRBV4-1 and TRBJ2-2; 9 bases fit TRBD1. CDR1 is MGHRA, CDR2 YSYEKL, per germline. This CDR3 has 17 residues. V shed 4 bases, J shed 3 bases, and the junction held 9 bases outside the gene matches. The CDR3: CASSRATGGADTGELFF. In DNA, the CDR3 is TGCGCCAGCAGCCGAGCAACAGGGGGCGCGGACACCGGGGAGCTGTTTTTT.

The table lists this clone with a few counts. The J gene is TRBJ2-3, the V gene TRBV4-3; 7 bases are a match to TRBD2. The CDR3 contains 18 residues. Germline V CDR1 and CDR2: LGHNA, YSLEER. The ends lost 4 bases at V and 6 bases at J; junction bases unmatched: 19. The CDR3 loop is CASSLGVWAGESRDTQYF. The CDR3, as DNA: TGCGCCAGCAGCCTCGGGGTATGGGCGGGGGAGTCGAGGGATACGCAGTATTTT.

This clone was seen only a few times. This chain joins TRBV7-2 and TRBJ2-3, with D possibly matching TRBD2 (6 bases). CDR1 is SGHTA and CDR2 is FQGNSA in the germline V gene. The CDR3 runs 13 residues. Deletions cut 1 base from V and 5 bases from J, with 7 bases between. The CDR3 DNA reads TGTGCCAGCAGCTTAGGGAGGGAAGATACGCAGTATTTT. This encodes CASSLGREDTQYF.

This clone has a handful of counts. The V call is TRBV4-3, the J call TRBJ1-6; TRBD1 agrees at 9 bases. The CDR3 is 16 amino acids. V was clipped by 0 bases and J by 8 bases; unmatched bases: 5. Germline V gene sequence: CDR1 LGHNA, CDR2 YSLEER. The CDR3 coding sequence is TGCGCCAGCAGCCAAGATCAGGACAGGGGATATTCACCCCTCCACTTT. Its translation: CASSQDQDRGYSPLHF.

In this sample, this clone turned up a few times. The rearrangement joins TRBV4-3 to TRBJ2-3; possibly TRBD2 for D (7 bases). In germline, CDR1 is LGHNA, CDR2 YSLEER. Deletions cut 4 bases from V and 1 base from J, with 12 bases between. This CDR3 comprises 15 residues. Here the CDR3 DNA reads TGCGCCAGCAGCCCCCGGGGGGCCGGCACAGATACGCAGTATTTT. This sequence encodes CASSPRGAGTDTQYF.

The chain recombines TRBV5-1 with TRBJ2-1, with D perhaps TRBD2 (5 bases). The V end was cut by 5 bases, the J end by 4 bases, with 16 bases between. This CDR3 comprises 15 residues. CDR1 and CDR2 (germline): SGHRS, YFSETQ. CDR3 in DNA: TGCGCCAGCAGGTTTGACTATCCCGCGTACAATGAGCAGTTCTTC. Its translation: CASRFDYPAYNEQFF.

This chain uses TRBV5-1 with TRBJ2-2; a possible D gene is TRBD2 (5 bases). The CDR3 runs 15 residues. V dropped 4 bases and J dropped 3 bases, with 13 bases sitting between them. Looked up from germline, CDR1 is SGHRS and CDR2 is YFSETQ. The CDR3 spells CASSPEPGDTGELFF. CDR3 nucleotide sequence: TGCGCCAGCAGCCCCGAGCCCGGGGACACCGGGGAGCTGTTTTTT.

There are a few counts of this clone. The chain uses TRBV21-1 and TRBJ1-1; TRBD1 reflects the table's D call only, with no check against the DNA. TRBV21-1 is given as a pseudogene. CDR3 length: 16 amino acids. The CDR3 DNA sequence: TGTGCCAGCAGCAAAGCCCCAAGGGGGTTAAAGACTGAAGCTTTCTTT. Translated, it gives CASSKAPRGLKTEAFF.